These 16 T cell receptor beta chains were all obtained from the same sample, sequenced in a study of shared clonotypes between healthy human individuals. Generated by immunoSEQ multiplex PCR, the TCRdb table keeps only in-frame clones and is missing some. The profile shows a few hundred thousand clones, roughly 85% of them singletons. The sequenced sample consisted of PBMCs. The source is a woman aged 40 to 50 in good health. Some clones in this sample may be carry-over from other donors' samples.

This clone was recorded many times. This sequence joins TRBV7-2 and TRBJ2-1; 9 bases align to TRBD2. Germline trimming cut 5 bases from V and 4 bases from J; bases unmatched to any gene: 6. Germline CDR1 and CDR2: SGHTA and FQGNSA. The CDR3 extends over 15 amino acids. The CDR3 protein is CASSVQAGGYNEQFF. The DNA for the CDR3 is TGTGCCAGCAGCGTGCAAGCGGGAGGATACAATGAGCAGTTCTTC.

The gene calls are TRBV4-1 and TRBJ2-6, with 10 bases fitting TRBD2. V shed 8 bases, J shed 3 bases, and the junction held 19 bases outside the gene matches. CDR1 is MGHRA, CDR2 YSYEKL, per germline. The length of the CDR3 is 20 residues. The CDR3, as DNA: TGCGCCAGCTCCCCAGAGGGGGGCCTAGCGGGAGTCTTTGGGGCCAACGTCCTGACTTTC. Protein product: CASSPEGGLAGVFGANVLTF.

The V call is TRBV2, the J call TRBJ1-1; D ambiguous. The V gene's germline CDR1 is SNHLY and CDR2 FYNNEI. Trimming left V 6 bases short and J 4 bases short, with 15 bases between. This CDR3 spans 14 amino acids. The DNA for the CDR3 is TGTGCCAGCAGGTCGGATGGTCCCTCCACTGAAGCTTTCTTT. Its translation is CASRSDGPSTEAFF.

V usage is TRBV30 and J usage is TRBJ2-3, with 14 nucleotides matching TRBD2. Germline V gene lookup returns CDR1 GTSNPN and CDR2 SVGIG (reference sequence). The CDR3 is 15 amino acids. J lost 7 bases, V lost 5 bases, and 8 bases had no gene match. The CDR3 DNA sequence: TGTGCCTGGGGGGGACTAGCGGGAGCACCATATACGCAGTATTTT. As protein: CAWGGLAGAPYTQYF. The full variable domain, rest sourced from reference TRBV30 and TRBJ2-3, is SQTIHQWPATLVQPVGSPLSLECTVEGTSNPNLYWYRQAAGRGLQLLFYSVGIGQISSEVPQNLSASRPQDRQFILSSKKLLLSDSGFYLCAWGGLAGAPYTQYFGPGTRLTVL.

The V gene is TRBV7-5, the J gene TRBJ2-3; the table's TRBD2 call for D was not verified on the DNA. TRBV7-5 is a pseudogene. The CDR3 covers 18 residues. This CDR3 reads CARSLRAVRGMSTDTQYF. In DNA, the CDR3 is TGTGCCAGAAGCTTAAGAGCGGTGCGCGGGATGAGCACAGATACGCAGTATTTT.

The chain recombines TRBV5-1 with TRBJ2-1, with D uncertain. The CDR3 consists of 14 residues. The V end lost 3 bases, the J end lost 0 bases, and 7 bases lay between the germline ends. Per germline, CDR1 SGHRS and CDR2 YFSETQ. CDR3 in DNA: TGCGCCAGCAGCTCGGCTAGCTCCTACAATGAGCAGTTCTTC. It specifies CASSSASSYNEQFF.

The chain employs TRBV25-1 and TRBJ1-2, with D possibly matching TRBD1 (5 bases). Trimming cost V 3 bases and J 8 bases, with 19 bases left between them. CDR3 size: 15 residues. Germline CDR1 is MGHDK and CDR2 is SYGVNS. The CDR3 nucleotides read TGTGCCAGCAGTGATCGGACCGGGACCTTCGACGGCTACACCTTC. It encodes CASSDRTGTFDGYTF.

This clone came up a few times. This chain connects TRBV7-9 to TRBJ2-1; 14 nucleotides line up with TRBD2. CDR1 and CDR2 from the germline V gene are SEHNR and FQNEAQ (reference sequence). J lost 6 bases, V lost 0 bases, and 10 bases had no gene match. The CDR3 is 19 residues long. The CDR3 loop is CASSLAGTSGRKVGNEQFF. For the CDR3, the DNA is TGTGCCAGCAGCTTAGCGGGGACTAGCGGGAGAAAGGTAGGCAATGAGCAGTTCTTC.

The CDR3 DNA sequence: TGTGCCAGCAGCTTAGAGGCAGAGAGCTACGAGCAGTACTTC. Encoded protein: CASSLEAESYEQYF. This chain connects TRBV7-2 to TRBJ2-7; D unresolved. Germline V gene data show CDR1 as SGHTA and CDR2 as FQGNSA. The CDR3 covers 14 residues. Trimming took 1 base from V and 3 from J, leaving 10 bases between them.

The chain uses TRBV9 and TRBJ1-2; TRBD1 might be the D (5 bases). V gave up 1 base and J gave up 3 bases, with 13 bases separating them. The CDR3 has 15 amino acids. CDR1 SGDLS and CDR2 YYNGEE come from the germline V gene. CDR3 DNA sequence: TGTGCCAGCAGCGTACAGGGAATCGCAGACTATGGCTACACCTTC. Its translation: CASSVQGIADYGYTF.

About this clone: Other DNA sequences from this sample encode an identical CDR3 as well. The chain joins TRBV19 to TRBJ1-5, with D possibly being TRBD1 (5 bases). The germline V gene has CDR1 LNHDA and CDR2 SQIVND (reference sequence). Deletions cut 2 bases from V and 1 base from J, with 9 bases between. This CDR3 has 15 amino acids. CDR3 in amino acids: CASSIRRGSNQPQHF. CDR3 in DNA: TGTGCCAGTAGTATAAGGCGGGGGAGCAATCAGCCCCAGCATTTT.

The J gene is TRBJ2-7, the V gene TRBV11-2, with D maybe TRBD1 (5 bases). Per germline, CDR1 SGHAT and CDR2 FQNNGV. The CDR3 is 12 amino acids. V shed 5 bases and J shed 1 base, with 6 bases lying between them. The CDR3 DNA follows: TGTGCCAGCAGCAGACAGTCCTACGAGCAGTACTTC. Translation gives CASSRQSYEQYF.

The chain carries TRBV10-3 and TRBJ2-3; the D call may be TRBD1 or TRBD2 (5 bases each). The CDR3 spans 13 residues. V was clipped by 8 bases and J by 3 bases, with 12 bases between them. CDR1 ENHRY and CDR2 SYGVKD come from the germline V gene. The CDR3 region has the DNA TGTGCCATCGAAACAGAGGGGACAGATACGCAGTATTTT. Amino acids: CAIETEGTDTQYF.

The V gene is TRBV4-2, the J gene TRBJ2-1, with 7 bases identical to TRBD1. From germline, CDR1 is LGHNA and CDR2 YNFKEQ. Trimming at V came to 5 bases and at J to 5 bases, leaving 12 bases not matched to a gene. This CDR3 has 16 residues. Here the CDR3 DNA reads TGTGCCAGCAGCTACCGGACCGACAGGGAGAACAATGAGCAGTTCTTC. This translates into CASSYRTDRENNEQFF.

The V gene is TRBV19, the J gene TRBJ2-1, with 8 nucleotides matching TRBD1. CDR1 and CDR2 from the germline V gene are LNHDA and SQIVND (reference sequence). V was pared by 1 base and J by 7 bases, with 9 bases of the junction left unmatched. The CDR3 spans 16 residues. The CDR3, as DNA: TGTGCCAGTAGTATAGGGCAGGGGGCCGACGGGAATGAGCAGTTCTTC. This sequence encodes CASSIGQGADGNEQFF.

The chain couples TRBV5-1 to TRBJ2-1; tentatively, D is TRBD2 (6 bases). Germline V gene data show CDR1 as SGHRS and CDR2 as YFSETQ. The CDR3 spans 14 residues. V was clipped by 5 bases and J by 5 bases, with 14 bases between them. DNA of the CDR3: TGCGCCAGCAGTAGTCTAGCGAGTGACAATGAGCAGTTCTTC. This codes for CASSSLASDNEQFF.